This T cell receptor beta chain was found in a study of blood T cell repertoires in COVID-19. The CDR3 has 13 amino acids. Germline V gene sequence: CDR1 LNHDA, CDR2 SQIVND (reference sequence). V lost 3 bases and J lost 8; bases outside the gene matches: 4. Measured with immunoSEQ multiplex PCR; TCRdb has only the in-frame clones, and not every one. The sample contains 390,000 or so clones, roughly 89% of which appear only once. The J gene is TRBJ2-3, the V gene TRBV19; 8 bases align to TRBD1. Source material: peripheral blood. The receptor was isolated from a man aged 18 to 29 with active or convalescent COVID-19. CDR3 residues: CASSISGGSTQYF. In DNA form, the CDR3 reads TGTGCCAGTAGTATCTCAGGGGGCTCTACGCAGTATTTT.